This T cell receptor beta chain came from a study of blood T cell repertoires in COVID-19. Study background: Acute and convalescent COVID-19 samples came from the United States, Italy and Spain. Sample material is recorded as cDNA or gDNA derived from T cells, B-cell-depleted T cells, or PBMCs.

Source study methods: Reference gene primer amplification in the assay estimated nucleated cell counts. Produced via immunoSEQ multiplex PCR; TCRdb's table is partial and in-frame only. V and J calls and clone size come straight from that table; D and trimming were deduced from the DNA. The table records 100,000 to 150,000 clones, around 89% of them present only once. Patients of the Seattle cohort, enrolled during active infection, were followed longitudinally. The source is a man aged 55 to 69 with COVID-19, enrolled during active disease. The sequencing input was peripheral blood.

The CDR3 DNA reads TGTGCCAGTAGCATGGGTCCGGGACAGGGCTTGGGTGAGCAGTACTTC. Its protein product is CASSMGPGQGLGEQYF. The V gene is TRBV19, the J gene TRBJ2-7; 9 nucleotides line up with TRBD1. CDR3 length equals 16 residues. Germline CDR1 reads LNHDA; CDR2 reads SQIVND (reference sequence). The V and J ends lost 6 bases and 7 bases, in that order; junction bases with no gene match: 16. Combining the CDR3 with reference TRBV19 and TRBJ2-7 gives the whole variable domain DGGITQSPKYLFRKEGQNVTLSCEQNLNHDAMYWYRQDPGQGLRLIYYSQIVNDFQKGDIAEGYSVSREKKESFPLTVTSAQKNPTAFYLCASSMGPGQGLGEQYFGPGTRLTVT.